This T cell receptor (beta chain) was obtained from a study of OX40 agonist ivuxolimab in advanced cancers. In the study overall: Subjects had a mean age of about 61 years, with a range of about 23 to 79; around 84% were male.

Some clones are missing from TCRdb's copy, which holds only in-frame ones; the method was immunoSEQ multiplex PCR. The sample has some 97,000 clones; around 90% are singletons. The CDR3 runs to 16 residues. After removal of 1 base from V and 4 bases from J, the junction contained 5 bases not matched to a gene. CDR1 SGHTA and CDR2 FQGTGA come from the germline V gene. Findings and limits, study-wide: Compared with CD4+, CD8+ T cells on average had more expanded clones.

On this clone: Its antigen is undetermined.

The sample in question was CD4+ or CD8+ T cells sorted from blood, obtained in a trial of the OX40 agonist ivuxolimab. The receptor comes from an adult with an advanced solid tumor such as melanoma, head and neck, liver or kidney cancer. This chain uses TRBV7-3 with TRBJ2-7; TRBD1 matches 12 bases. CDR3 sequence: CASSLRGTGGPYEQYF. The CDR3 nucleotides are TGTGCCAGCAGCTTAAGGGGGACAGGGGGCCCGTACGAGCAGTACTTC.